In its sample, the clone carrying this T cell receptor (beta chain) was seen many times. Antigen: not known. The germline V gene has CDR1 SEHNR and CDR2 FQNEAQ (reference sequence). This CDR3 has 14 residues. With 2 bases removed from V and 5 bases from J, the gap between germline ends came to 7 bases. The record originates from a study of CD8+CD57+ T cells in acquired aplastic anemia. Across the study: DNA recovered from sorted CD4+ and CD8+ cells had a mean of approximately 3 ug. CD4+ reads averaged around 9.9 million in healthy donors. Study observations and caveats: Almost 30 CD8+ CDR3 sequences occurred in both the patients and the controls. Between patients and controls, CD8+ Simpson's diversity did not vary significantly.

Profiles of TCR beta VDJ and CDR3 were generated from a genomic DNA template. TCRdb re-called the reads through MiXCR, storing one row per CDR3 protein. Among roughly 190,000 distinct CDR3 sequences listed, 54% were seen once. This rearrangement joins TRBV7-9 to TRBJ1-6; maybe TRBD1 (6 bases). This clonotype was sampled from a human donor in good health, serving as a control. Sequenced material: sorted CD4+, CD8+, or CD8+CD57+ T cells (not recorded which) from PBMCs. CDR3 residues: CASSLPGDNSPLHF. Written as DNA, the CDR3 is TGTGCCAGCAGCTTACCAGGGGATAATTCACCCCTCCACTTT. Full variable domain (remainder filled in from reference TRBV7-9 and TRBJ1-6): DTGVSQNPRHKITKRGQNVTFRCDPISEHNRLYWYRQTLGQGPEFLTYFQNEAQLEKSRLLSDRFSAERPKGSFSTLEIQRTEQGDSAMYLCASSLPGDNSPLHFGNGTRLTVT.